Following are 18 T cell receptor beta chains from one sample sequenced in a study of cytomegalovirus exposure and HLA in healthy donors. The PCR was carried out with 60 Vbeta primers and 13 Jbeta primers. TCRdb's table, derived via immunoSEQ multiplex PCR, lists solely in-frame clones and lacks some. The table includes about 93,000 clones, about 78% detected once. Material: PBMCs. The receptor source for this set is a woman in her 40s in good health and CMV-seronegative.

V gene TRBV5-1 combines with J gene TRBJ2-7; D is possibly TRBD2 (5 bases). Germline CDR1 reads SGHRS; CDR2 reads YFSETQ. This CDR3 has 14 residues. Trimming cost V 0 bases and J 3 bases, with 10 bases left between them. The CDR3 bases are TGCGCCAGCAGCTTGGAGCCGGGGATCTACGAGCAGTACTTC. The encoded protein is CASSLEPGIYEQYF.

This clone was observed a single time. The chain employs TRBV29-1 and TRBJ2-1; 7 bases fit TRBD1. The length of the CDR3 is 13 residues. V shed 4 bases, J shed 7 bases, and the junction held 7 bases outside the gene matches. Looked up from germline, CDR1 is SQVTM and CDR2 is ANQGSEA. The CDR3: CSVVGQLRNEQFF. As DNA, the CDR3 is TGCAGCGTTGTGGGACAGCTGAGAAATGAGCAGTTCTTC.

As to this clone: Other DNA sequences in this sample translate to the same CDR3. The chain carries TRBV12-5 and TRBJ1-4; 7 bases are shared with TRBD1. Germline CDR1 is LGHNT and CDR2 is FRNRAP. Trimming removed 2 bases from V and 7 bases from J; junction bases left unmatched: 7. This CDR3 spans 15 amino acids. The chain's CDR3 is CASGLPPNRGEKLFF. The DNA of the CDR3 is TGTGCTAGTGGTTTGCCTCCTAACAGGGGTGAAAAACTGTTTTTT.

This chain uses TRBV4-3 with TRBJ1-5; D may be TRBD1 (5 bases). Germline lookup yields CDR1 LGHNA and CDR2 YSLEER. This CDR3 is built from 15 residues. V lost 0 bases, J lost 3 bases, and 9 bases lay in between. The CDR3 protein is CASSQDLRDNQPQHF. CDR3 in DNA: TGCGCCAGCAGCCAAGATCTCAGGGACAATCAGCCCCAGCATTTT.

The CDR3 loop reads CASSSAGGQETQYF. CDR3 DNA sequence: TGTGCCAGCAGTTCAGCGGGGGGACAAGAGACCCAGTACTTC. This chain links TRBV27 with TRBJ2-5, with 9 bases that match TRBD2. The CDR3 extends over 14 amino acids. Germline V gene lookup returns CDR1 MNHEY and CDR2 SMNVEV (reference sequence). The trim removed 4 bases at V and 2 bases at J, leaving 2 bases unmatched.

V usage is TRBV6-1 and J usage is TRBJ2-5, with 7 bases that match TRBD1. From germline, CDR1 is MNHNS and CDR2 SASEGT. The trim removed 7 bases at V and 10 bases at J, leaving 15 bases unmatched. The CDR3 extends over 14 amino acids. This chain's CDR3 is CASNIRTQSGGQYF. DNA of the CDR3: TGTGCCAGCAATATCCGGACGCAATCAGGGGGCCAGTACTTC.

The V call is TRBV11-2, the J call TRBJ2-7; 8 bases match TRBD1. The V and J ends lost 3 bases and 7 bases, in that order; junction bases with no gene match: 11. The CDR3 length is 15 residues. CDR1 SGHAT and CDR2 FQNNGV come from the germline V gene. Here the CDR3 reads CASSLGTGLRLEQYF. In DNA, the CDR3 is TGTGCCAGCAGCTTGGGGACAGGATTACGTCTTGAGCAGTACTTC.

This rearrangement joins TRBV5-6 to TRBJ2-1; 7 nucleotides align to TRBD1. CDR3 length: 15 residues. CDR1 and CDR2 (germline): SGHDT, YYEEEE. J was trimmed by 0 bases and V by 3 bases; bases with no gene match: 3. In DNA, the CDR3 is TGTGCCAGCAGCTGGGGACAGATCTCCTACAATGAGCAGTTCTTC. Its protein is CASSWGQISYNEQFF.

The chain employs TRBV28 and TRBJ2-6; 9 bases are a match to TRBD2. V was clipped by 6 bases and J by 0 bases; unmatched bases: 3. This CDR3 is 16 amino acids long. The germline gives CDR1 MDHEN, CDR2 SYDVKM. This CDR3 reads CASSASGVSGANVLTF. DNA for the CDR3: TGTGCCAGCAGCGCTAGCGGGGTCTCTGGGGCCAACGTCCTGACTTTC.

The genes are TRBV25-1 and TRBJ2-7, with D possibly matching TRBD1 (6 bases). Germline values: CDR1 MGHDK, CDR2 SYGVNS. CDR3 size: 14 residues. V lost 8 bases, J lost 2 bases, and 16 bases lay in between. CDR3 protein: CASSTSRGTYEQYF. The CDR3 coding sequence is TGTGCCAGCTCGACATCTAGGGGGACCTACGAGCAGTACTTC.

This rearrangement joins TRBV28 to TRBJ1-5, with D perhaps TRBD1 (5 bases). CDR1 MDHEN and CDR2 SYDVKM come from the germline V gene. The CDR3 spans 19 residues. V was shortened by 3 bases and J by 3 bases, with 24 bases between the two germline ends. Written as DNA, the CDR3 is TGTGCCAGCAGTTTCCCCGCCGCCTGGGGGGAGGAAGACAATCAGCCCCAGCATTTT. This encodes CASSFPAAWGEEDNQPQHF.

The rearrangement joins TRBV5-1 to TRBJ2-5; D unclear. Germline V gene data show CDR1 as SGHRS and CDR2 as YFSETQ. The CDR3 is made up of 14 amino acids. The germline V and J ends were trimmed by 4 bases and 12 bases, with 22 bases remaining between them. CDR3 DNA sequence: TGCGCCAGCAGCCCGAGCCTGGAGTTGTTAATAGAGTACTTC. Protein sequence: CASSPSLELLIEYF.

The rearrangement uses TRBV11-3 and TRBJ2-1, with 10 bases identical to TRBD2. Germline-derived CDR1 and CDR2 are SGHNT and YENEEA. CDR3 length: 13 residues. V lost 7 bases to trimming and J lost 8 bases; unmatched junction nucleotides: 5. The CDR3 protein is CASNQREGDEQFF. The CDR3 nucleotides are TGTGCCAGCAACCAGCGGGAGGGCGATGAGCAGTTCTTC.

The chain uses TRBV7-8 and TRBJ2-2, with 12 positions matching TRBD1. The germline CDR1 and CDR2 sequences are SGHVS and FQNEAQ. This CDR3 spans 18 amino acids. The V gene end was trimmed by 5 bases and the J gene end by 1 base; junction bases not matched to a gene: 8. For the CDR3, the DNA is TGTGCCAGCAGCCGCCGGGACAGGGGGCGATTGAACACCGGGGAGCTGTTTTTT. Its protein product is CASSRRDRGRLNTGELFF.

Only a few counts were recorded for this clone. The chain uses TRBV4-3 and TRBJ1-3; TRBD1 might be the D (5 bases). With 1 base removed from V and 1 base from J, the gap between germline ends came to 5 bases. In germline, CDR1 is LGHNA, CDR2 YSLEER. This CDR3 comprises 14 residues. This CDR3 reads CASSQGTSGNTIYF. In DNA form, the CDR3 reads TGCGCCAGCAGCCAAGGGACATCTGGAAACACCATATATTTT.

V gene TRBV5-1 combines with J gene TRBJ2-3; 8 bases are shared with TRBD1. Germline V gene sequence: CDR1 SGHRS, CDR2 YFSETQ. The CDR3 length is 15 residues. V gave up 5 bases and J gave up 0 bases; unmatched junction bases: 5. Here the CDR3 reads CASSPTGGSTDTQYF. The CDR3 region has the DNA TGCGCCAGCAGTCCTACAGGGGGGAGCACAGATACGCAGTATTTT.

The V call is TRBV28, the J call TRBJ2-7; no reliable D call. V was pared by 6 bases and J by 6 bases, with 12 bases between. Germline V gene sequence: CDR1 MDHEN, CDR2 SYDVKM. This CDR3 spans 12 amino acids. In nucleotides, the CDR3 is TGTGCCAGCAGCCCCCCGTCCCTCGAGCAGTACTTC. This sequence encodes CASSPPSLEQYF. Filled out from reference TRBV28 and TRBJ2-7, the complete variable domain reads DVKVTQSSRYLVKRTGEKVFLECVQDMDHENMFWYRQDPGLGLRLIYFSYDVKMKEKGDIPEGYSVSREKKERFSLILESASTNQTSMYLCASSPPSLEQYFGPGTRLTVT.

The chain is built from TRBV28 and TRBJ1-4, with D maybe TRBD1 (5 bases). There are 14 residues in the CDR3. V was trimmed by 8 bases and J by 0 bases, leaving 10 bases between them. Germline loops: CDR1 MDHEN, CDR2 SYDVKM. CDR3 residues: CASGGAATNEKLFF. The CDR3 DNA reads TGTGCCAGCGGCGGGGCTGCAACTAATGAAAAACTGTTTTTT.